These T cell receptor beta chains were read from a single sample in a study of OX40 agonist ivuxolimab in advanced cancers. Libraries were prepared by immunoSEQ multiplex PCR; TCRdb keeps only in-frame clonotypes and omits some of them. The sample has some 46,000 clones, about 80% seen once. Sequencing used CD4+ or CD8+ T cells sorted from blood, obtained in a trial of the OX40 agonist ivuxolimab. The receptors were sampled from an adult with an advanced solid tumor such as melanoma, head and neck, liver or kidney cancer. CDR3s include the opening cysteine and the closing phenylalanine or tryptophan. A D gene is named only where the DNA matches it firmly. Clone size appears in some rows only: once, few, many, or a class for an expanded clone.

cdr3_aa: CASSEQSRGHTDTQYF; cdr3_nt: TGTGCCAGCAGTGAACAAAGTAGGGGGCACACAGATACGCAGTATTTT; j_call: TRBJ2-3; d_call: TRBD1; v_call: TRBV6-1; clone_size: .
cdr3_aa: CASSRTDYQETQYF; cdr3_nt: TGTGCCAGCAGTAGGACAGACTACCAAGAGACCCAGTACTTC; j_call: TRBJ2-5; d_call: .; v_call: TRBV9; clone_size: .
cdr3_aa: CASSYSGDKKTQYF; cdr3_nt: TGTGCCAGCAGTTACTCGGGGGACAAAAAGACCCAGTACTTC; j_call: TRBJ2-5; d_call: .; v_call: TRBV6-6; clone_size: .
cdr3_aa: CASSFLTGDNYGYTF; cdr3_nt: TGTGCCAGCAGTTTTCTGACAGGCGATAACTATGGCTACACCTTC; j_call: TRBJ1-2; d_call: .; v_call: TRBV28; clone_size: .
cdr3_aa: CASSLQTLGYEQYF; cdr3_nt: TGCGCCAGCAGCTTGCAAACGCTGGGATACGAGCAGTACTTC; j_call: TRBJ2-7; d_call: .; v_call: TRBV5-1; clone_size: .
cdr3_aa: CASSLTLARGQGNTEAFF; cdr3_nt: TGCGCCAGCAGCTTGACACTTGCCAGGGGGCAAGGGAACACTGAAGCTTTCTTT; j_call: TRBJ1-1; d_call: TRBD1; v_call: TRBV5-1; clone_size: .
cdr3_aa: CASSTRGGMNTEAFF; cdr3_nt: TGTGCCAGCAGTACCCGGGGGGGCATGAACACTGAAGCTTTCTTT; j_call: TRBJ1-1; d_call: .; v_call: TRBV6-5; clone_size: few
cdr3_aa: CASRRLSQETQYF; cdr3_nt: TGTGCCAGCAGGCGGTTGAGCCAAGAGACCCAGTACTTC; j_call: TRBJ2-5; d_call: .; v_call: TRBV11-2; clone_size: once
cdr3_aa: CASSWGYRDEQFF; cdr3_nt: TGCGCCAGCAGCTGGGGGTACCGGGATGAGCAGTTCTTC; j_call: TRBJ2-1; d_call: .; v_call: TRBV5-1; clone_size: once
cdr3_aa: CASSDRQDLSGAFF; cdr3_nt: TGTGCCAGCAGTGATAGGCAGGACTTATCGGGGGCTTTCTTT; j_call: TRBJ1-1; d_call: .; v_call: TRBV6-6; clone_size: .
cdr3_aa: CASSNEGTSGGYWDTQYF; cdr3_nt: TGTGCCAGCAGCAACGAAGGGACTAGCGGGGGCTACTGGGATACGCAGTATTTT; j_call: TRBJ2-3; d_call: .; v_call: TRBV21-1; clone_size: few
cdr3_aa: CASSEAVLGRAGELFF; cdr3_nt: TGTGCCAGCAGTGAAGCGGTGCTTGGTCGGGCCGGGGAGCTGTTTTTT; j_call: TRBJ2-2; d_call: .; v_call: TRBV2; clone_size: .
cdr3_aa: CASSPRSSGSLYEQYF; cdr3_nt: TGTGCCAGCAGCCCCCGTTCTAGCGGGAGCCTCTACGAGCAGTACTTC; j_call: TRBJ2-7; d_call: TRBD2; v_call: TRBV28; clone_size: .
cdr3_aa: CASSRAGGTPHEQFF; cdr3_nt: TGTGCCAGCAGCAGGGCCGGAGGGACTCCACATGAGCAGTTCTTC; j_call: TRBJ2-1; d_call: .; v_call: TRBV7-3; clone_size: .
cdr3_aa: CSVRGPFENEQYF; cdr3_nt: TGCAGCGTTAGAGGCCCCTTTGAAAACGAGCAGTACTTC; j_call: TRBJ2-7; d_call: .; v_call: TRBV29-1; clone_size: few
cdr3_aa: CASSFGGQGANTDTQYF; cdr3_nt: TGTGCCAGCAGTTTCGGTGGACAGGGGGCAAACACAGATACGCAGTATTTT; j_call: TRBJ2-3; d_call: TRBD1; v_call: TRBV27; clone_size: .
cdr3_aa: CASSVIEGQETQYF; cdr3_nt: TGTGCCAGCAGCGTAATCGAGGGGCAAGAGACCCAGTACTTC; j_call: TRBJ2-5; d_call: .; v_call: TRBV9; clone_size: .
cdr3_aa: CASSSHNSNQPQHF; cdr3_nt: TGTGCCAGCAGTTCCCACAATAGCAATCAGCCCCAGCATTTT; j_call: TRBJ1-5; d_call: .; v_call: TRBV28; clone_size: .
cdr3_aa: CASSGLVGYNEQFF; cdr3_nt: TGTGCCAGCAGCGGGTTGGTGGGCTACAATGAGCAGTTCTTC; j_call: TRBJ2-1; d_call: .; v_call: TRBV11-2; clone_size: once
cdr3_aa: CASSSIAGGSGEQYF; cdr3_nt: TGTGCCAGCAGCTCTATAGCGGGGGGCTCTGGTGAGCAGTACTTC; j_call: TRBJ2-7; d_call: TRBD2; v_call: TRBV11-2; clone_size: .
cdr3_aa: CASSLNGYQPQHF; cdr3_nt: TGTGCCAGCAGCTTAAACGGATATCAGCCCCAGCATTTT; j_call: TRBJ1-5; d_call: .; v_call: TRBV7-2; clone_size: .
cdr3_aa: CASSNGQVYEQYF; cdr3_nt: TGTGCCAGTAGTAACGGACAGGTCTACGAGCAGTACTTC; j_call: TRBJ2-7; d_call: TRBD1; v_call: TRBV19; clone_size: .
cdr3_aa: CATSFPGQGFSPLHF; cdr3_nt: TGTGCCACCAGCTTTCCGGGACAGGGGTTTTCACCCCTCCACTTT; j_call: TRBJ1-6; d_call: TRBD1; v_call: TRBV15; clone_size: .
cdr3_aa: CASSPGTGANQPQHF; cdr3_nt: TGCGCCAGCAGCCCCGGGACAGGGGCCAATCAGCCCCAGCATTTT; j_call: TRBJ1-5; d_call: TRBD1; v_call: TRBV5-1; clone_size: .
cdr3_aa: CASSRTGTVNEQYF; cdr3_nt: TGTGCCAGCAGCCGGACAGGGACGGTCAACGAGCAGTACTTC; j_call: TRBJ2-7; d_call: TRBD1; v_call: TRBV27; clone_size: once
cdr3_aa: CASSVSRTSGVATQYF; cdr3_nt: TGTGCCAGCAGTGTCAGTCGGACTAGCGGGGTGGCGACCCAGTACTTC; j_call: TRBJ2-5; d_call: TRBD2; v_call: TRBV2; clone_size: .
cdr3_aa: CATSSDFLPSGRALRFF; cdr3_nt: TGTGCCACCAGCTCAGACTTCCTACCTAGCGGGAGGGCCCTCCGGTTCTTC; j_call: TRBJ2-1; d_call: TRBD2; v_call: TRBV15; clone_size: .
cdr3_aa: CASSVGGEKLFF; cdr3_nt: TGCGCCAGCAGCGTGGGTGGTGAAAAACTGTTTTTT; j_call: TRBJ1-4; d_call: .; v_call: TRBV5-1; clone_size: .
cdr3_aa: CASSVGHLYGYTF; cdr3_nt: TGTGCCAGCAGTGTGGGACACCTCTATGGCTACACCTTC; j_call: TRBJ1-2; d_call: .; v_call: TRBV6-1; clone_size: .
cdr3_aa: CVSSSDYEQYF; cdr3_nt: TGTGTCAGCAGCTCGGATTACGAGCAGTACTTC; j_call: TRBJ2-7; d_call: .; v_call: TRBV7-9; clone_size: .
cdr3_aa: CASRLEINQPQHF; cdr3_nt: TGCGCCAGCAGGCTGGAGATCAATCAGCCCCAGCATTTT; j_call: TRBJ1-5; d_call: .; v_call: TRBV5-1; clone_size: once
cdr3_aa: CASSSNYGYTF; cdr3_nt: TGTGCCAGCAGCAGCAACTATGGCTACACCTTC; j_call: TRBJ1-2; d_call: .; v_call: TRBV9; clone_size: .
cdr3_aa: CASSLDSLSSYNEQFF; cdr3_nt: TGCGCCAGCAGCTTGGACTCCCTGAGCTCCTACAATGAGCAGTTCTTC; j_call: TRBJ2-1; d_call: .; v_call: TRBV5-1; clone_size: .
cdr3_aa: CASSLQHQSAFF; cdr3_nt: TGTGCCAGCAGCTTACAACACCAAAGCGCGTTCTTC; j_call: TRBJ2-1; d_call: .; v_call: TRBV7-2; clone_size: .
cdr3_aa: CASSRAGTARFEAFF; cdr3_nt: TGCGCCAGCAGCCGAGCCGGGACAGCGAGATTTGAAGCTTTCTTT; j_call: TRBJ1-1; d_call: TRBD1; v_call: TRBV4-3; clone_size: few
cdr3_aa: CASSWGLAGGPGNEQFF; cdr3_nt: TGTGCCAGCAGCTGGGGACTAGCGGGAGGGCCGGGGAATGAGCAGTTCTTC; j_call: TRBJ2-1; d_call: TRBD2; v_call: TRBV2; clone_size: once
cdr3_aa: CASSLSANYGYTF; cdr3_nt: TGTGCCAGCAGCCTCAGTGCTAACTATGGCTACACCTTC; j_call: TRBJ1-2; d_call: .; v_call: TRBV7-8; clone_size: .
cdr3_aa: CATRDTNHNTEAFF; cdr3_nt: TGTGCCACCCGGGACACCAACCATAACACTGAAGCTTTCTTT; j_call: TRBJ1-1; d_call: .; v_call: TRBV5-4; clone_size: once
cdr3_aa: CASSFRGATNEKLFF; cdr3_nt: TGTGCCAGCAGCTTCAGGGGAGCAACTAATGAAAAACTGTTTTTT; j_call: TRBJ1-4; d_call: .; v_call: TRBV7-9; clone_size: .
cdr3_aa: CASSLASTDTQYF; cdr3_nt: TGCGCCAGCAGCTTGGCTAGCACAGATACGCAGTATTTT; j_call: TRBJ2-3; d_call: .; v_call: TRBV5-1; clone_size: .
cdr3_aa: CASSLSLAGTDSNYGYTF; cdr3_nt: TGTGCCAGCAGTTTATCCTTAGCTGGGACAGACTCTAACTATGGCTACACCTTC; j_call: TRBJ1-2; d_call: TRBD1; v_call: TRBV27; clone_size: .
cdr3_aa: CASGLGRGAGYTF; cdr3_nt: TGTGCTAGTGGTTTGGGACGCGGTGCTGGCTACACCTTC; j_call: TRBJ1-2; d_call: .; v_call: TRBV12-5; clone_size: .
cdr3_aa: CASSLEASGRQSEQFF; cdr3_nt: TGCGCCAGCAGCTTGGAGGCTAGCGGGAGGCAGAGTGAGCAGTTCTTC; j_call: TRBJ2-1; d_call: TRBD2; v_call: TRBV5-1; clone_size: .
cdr3_aa: CASSLTGNTEAFF; cdr3_nt: TGTGCCAGCAGCTTGACAGGGAACACTGAAGCTTTCTTT; j_call: TRBJ1-1; d_call: .; v_call: TRBV7-8; clone_size: .
cdr3_aa: CASSLVRGRTEAFF; cdr3_nt: TGTGCCAGCAGCTTAGTTAGGGGGCGAACTGAAGCTTTCTTT; j_call: TRBJ1-1; d_call: TRBD1; v_call: TRBV5-8; clone_size: .
cdr3_aa: CASSQVRAGENTDTQYF; cdr3_nt: TGCGCCAGCAGCCAAGTCCGAGCGGGAGAGAACACAGATACGCAGTATTTT; j_call: TRBJ2-3; d_call: TRBD2; v_call: TRBV4-1; clone_size: .
cdr3_aa: CASSLLFSAAPSYNEQFF; cdr3_nt: TGTGCCAGCTCACTACTTTTTAGCGCGGCCCCTTCCTACAATGAGCAGTTCTTC; j_call: TRBJ2-1; d_call: .; v_call: TRBV18; clone_size: .
cdr3_aa: CASSLSGSGRIGELFF; cdr3_nt: TGTGCCAGCAGCTTAAGTGGTAGCGGGAGAATCGGGGAGCTGTTTTTT; j_call: TRBJ2-2; d_call: TRBD2; v_call: TRBV7-3; clone_size: .
cdr3_aa: CASSEGLGVFYGYTF; cdr3_nt: TGTGCCAGCAGTGAAGGTCTGGGAGTGTTCTATGGCTACACCTTC; j_call: TRBJ1-2; d_call: .; v_call: TRBV6-1; clone_size: .
cdr3_aa: CASSRTSSYNEQFF; cdr3_nt: TGTGCCAGCAGCCGGACTAGCTCCTACAATGAGCAGTTCTTC; j_call: TRBJ2-1; d_call: TRBD2; v_call: TRBV14; clone_size: .
cdr3_aa: CASSEYLGTAPYEQYF; cdr3_nt: TGTGCCAGCAGTGAATATCTCGGGACCGCTCCCTACGAGCAGTACTTC; j_call: TRBJ2-7; d_call: .; v_call: TRBV25-1; clone_size: .
cdr3_aa: CASSPWRGDEQYF; cdr3_nt: TGTGCCAGCTCACCATGGCGGGGAGACGAGCAGTACTTC; j_call: TRBJ2-7; d_call: .; v_call: TRBV18; clone_size: .
cdr3_aa: CASSPGPGQFGYTF; cdr3_nt: TGCGCCAGCAGCCCAGGACCCGGGCAGTTTGGCTACACCTTC; j_call: TRBJ1-2; d_call: .; v_call: TRBV5-1; clone_size: once
cdr3_aa: CASSYSAGGGQPQHF; cdr3_nt: TGTGCCAGCAGTTACTCGGCAGGGGGCGGTCAGCCCCAGCATTTT; j_call: TRBJ1-5; d_call: TRBD1; v_call: TRBV6-5; clone_size: .
cdr3_aa: CASSPPGGGGTEAFF; cdr3_nt: TGTGCCAGCAGTCCACCAGGGGGAGGCGGCACTGAAGCTTTCTTT; j_call: TRBJ1-1; d_call: TRBD1; v_call: TRBV6-5; clone_size: .
cdr3_aa: CASSQGAGSGELFF; cdr3_nt: TGCGCCAGCAGCCAGGGGGCAGGGTCCGGGGAGCTGTTTTTT; j_call: TRBJ2-2; d_call: TRBD1; v_call: TRBV5-1; clone_size: .
cdr3_aa: CASSSRPGHPLF; cdr3_nt: TGTGCCAGCAGCTCACGCCCGGGACATCCCCTTTTC; j_call: TRBJ2-4; d_call: .; v_call: TRBV7-9; clone_size: .
cdr3_aa: CASSLEDAGETQYF; cdr3_nt: TGTGCCAGCAGCTTAGAAGACGCAGGGGAGACCCAGTACTTC; j_call: TRBJ2-5; d_call: .; v_call: TRBV7-6; clone_size: .
cdr3_aa: CASSLVGQGGGGYTF; cdr3_nt: TGTGCCAGCAGCTTAGTGGGACAGGGAGGAGGGGGCTACACCTTC; j_call: TRBJ1-2; d_call: TRBD1; v_call: TRBV7-2; clone_size: .
cdr3_aa: CATSLTEDNSPLHF; cdr3_nt: TGTGCCACCTCCTTAACAGAAGATAATTCACCCCTCCACTTT; j_call: TRBJ1-6; d_call: .; v_call: TRBV10-3; clone_size: .